The entry below describes one TCR beta chain. Its antigen is not yet known. One base away there is no much larger clone; base qualities are not given. In the prospective study, participants were about 18 to 95 years old, resided in about 25 geographic areas of the United States, and were enrolled through a virtual design. Cohort assignment in the prospective study relied on participant-reported clinical history from a screening survey and a study questionnaire. For ImmuneRACE Cohort 3, a participant was defined as recovered based on two consecutive negative NP/OP PCR tests, clearance by a healthcare professional, or resolution of symptoms. Mobile phlebotomists in the prospective study collected whole blood, serum and a nasopharyngeal or oropharyngeal swab from every participant. Prospective study participants could optionally give additional blood draws and questionnaires over a roughly two-month period. Prospective study blood samples were shipped either frozen or at room temperature before DNA extraction.

From the cysteine through the phenylalanine, the CDR3 covers 14 amino acids. Only the CDR3 DNA stays, 42 bases, in frame from base 1. V was cut back by 0 bases and J by 1 base, leaving a gap of 7 bases between them. The germline V gene encodes CDR1 SGHRS and CDR2 YFSETQ. This entry comes from a study of blood T cell repertoires in COVID-19 (dated by TCRdb to about 2020). A note on the overall study: Collaborator samples came from the United States, Italy and Spain and covered acute and convalescent phases of COVID-19. The material from the prospective study consisted of cDNA or gDNA derived from T cells, B-cell-depleted T cells, or PBMCs. The dataset comprised deeply sampled blood TCRbeta repertoires from subjects exposed to, actively infected with, or recovered from COVID-19. The repertoires were made available in a free public database intended to serve as a resource for research on the immune response to SARS-CoV-2. The samples were drawn from the first 160 participants of the ongoing ImmuneRACE study and from over a thousand subjects provided by 6 global collaborators. The sample metadata nearly always contained a de-identified subject ID, COVID-19 status, age in years and sex. Where available, HLA class I and class II types were taken from metadata supplied by the sample provider and were not determined by assay-based typing. General conclusions and limits of the study: The amount of clinical and demographic metadata varied by source and participant and was provided uncurated.

TCRbeta CDR3 regions were amplified from genomic DNA using the immunoSEQ Assay, a bias-controlled multiplex PCR. Per the source publication's procedure: Nucleated cell counts per sample were estimated from amplification of reference gene primers within the assay. Sequence reads were collapsed and filtered to measure the absolute abundance of every unique TCRbeta CDR3 rearrangement. For each sample, productive Simpson clonality was calculated as the square root of Simpson's diversity index over productive rearrangements. TCRdb obtained this table from immuneACCESS and retained in-frame rearrangements with V and J assigned. These tables miss some clones; where compared with another copy, unresolved V genes account for less than half of the shortfall, and the remainder is unexplained. V, J and clone size are taken as reported in that table, and D and trimming were inferred from the DNA itself. For this sample there are fewer than 400,000 clones; 92% appear just once. Clones ranked in the top ten supply 15% to 20% of the sample.

This receptor was identified in a woman aged 25 to 39 who had recovered from COVID-19. The source material was PBMCs or T cells enriched from blood (not recorded which). The V gene is TRBV5-1 and the J gene is TRBJ1-1; the D gene is not confidently resolved. The DNA sequence is as follows: TGCGCCAGCAGCTTGGTCGGTTCGAACACTGAAGCTTTCTTT. Its amino acids are CASSLVGSNTEAFF. The full variable domain, with segments outside the CDR3 supplied by the reference TRBV5-1 and TRBJ1-1 proteins, appears as KAGVTQTPRYLIKTRGQQVTLSCSPISGHRSVSWYQQTPGQGLQFLFEYFSETQRNKGNFPGRFSGRQFSNSRSEMNVSTLELGDSALYLCASSLVGSNTEAFFGQGTRLTVV.